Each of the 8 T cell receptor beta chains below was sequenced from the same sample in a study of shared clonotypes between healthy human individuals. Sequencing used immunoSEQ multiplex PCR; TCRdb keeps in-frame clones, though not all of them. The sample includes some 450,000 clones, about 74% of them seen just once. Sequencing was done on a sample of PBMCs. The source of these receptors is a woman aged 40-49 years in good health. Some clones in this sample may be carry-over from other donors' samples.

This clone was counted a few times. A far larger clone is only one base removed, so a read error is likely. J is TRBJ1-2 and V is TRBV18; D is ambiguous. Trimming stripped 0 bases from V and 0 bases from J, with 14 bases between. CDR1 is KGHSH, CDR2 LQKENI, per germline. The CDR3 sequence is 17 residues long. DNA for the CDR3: TGTGCCAGCTCACCACCGGTGGCGGCGGCCTCTAACTATGGCTACACCTTC. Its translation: CASSPPVAAASNYGYTF.

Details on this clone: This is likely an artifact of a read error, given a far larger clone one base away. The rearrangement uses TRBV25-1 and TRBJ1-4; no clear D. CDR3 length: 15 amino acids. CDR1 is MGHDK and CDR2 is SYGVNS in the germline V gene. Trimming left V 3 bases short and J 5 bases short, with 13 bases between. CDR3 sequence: CASSDPGYENEKLFF. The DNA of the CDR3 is TGTGCCAGCAGTGACCCTGGATACGAGAATGAAAAACTGTTTTTT.

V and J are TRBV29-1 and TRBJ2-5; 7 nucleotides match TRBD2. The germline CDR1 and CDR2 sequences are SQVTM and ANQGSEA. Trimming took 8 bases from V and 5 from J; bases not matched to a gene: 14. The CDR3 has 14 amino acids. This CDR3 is CSSISLAADETQYF. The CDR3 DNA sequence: TGCAGCTCCATTTCCCTAGCGGCAGACGAGACCCAGTACTTC.

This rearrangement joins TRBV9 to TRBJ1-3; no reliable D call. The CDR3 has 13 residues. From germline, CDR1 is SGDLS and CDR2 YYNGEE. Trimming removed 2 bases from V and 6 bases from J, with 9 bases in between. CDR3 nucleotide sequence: TGTGCCAGCAGCGTCCGCCCGGCAAACACCATATATTTT. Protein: CASSVRPANTIYF.

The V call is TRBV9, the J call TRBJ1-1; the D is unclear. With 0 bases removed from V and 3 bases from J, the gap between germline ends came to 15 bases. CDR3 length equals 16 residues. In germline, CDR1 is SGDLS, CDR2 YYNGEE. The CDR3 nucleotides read TGTGCCAGCAGCGTAGACGGAACCCCAACTGACACTGAAGCTTTCTTT. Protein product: CASSVDGTPTDTEAFF.

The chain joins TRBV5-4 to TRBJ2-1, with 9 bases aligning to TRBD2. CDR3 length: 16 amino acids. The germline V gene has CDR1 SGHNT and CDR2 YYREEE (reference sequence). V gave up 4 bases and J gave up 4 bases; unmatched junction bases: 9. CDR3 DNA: TGTGCCAGCAGCGATGGTGGACTAGCGCCGTACAATGAGCAGTTCTTC. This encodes CASSDGGLAPYNEQFF.

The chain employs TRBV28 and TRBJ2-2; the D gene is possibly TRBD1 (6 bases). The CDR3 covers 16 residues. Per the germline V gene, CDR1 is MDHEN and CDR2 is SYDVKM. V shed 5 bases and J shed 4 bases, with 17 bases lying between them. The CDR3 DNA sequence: TGTGCCAGCAGTCTCTACAGGGCCTTGGGCACCGGGGAGCTGTTTTTT. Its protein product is CASSLYRALGTGELFF.

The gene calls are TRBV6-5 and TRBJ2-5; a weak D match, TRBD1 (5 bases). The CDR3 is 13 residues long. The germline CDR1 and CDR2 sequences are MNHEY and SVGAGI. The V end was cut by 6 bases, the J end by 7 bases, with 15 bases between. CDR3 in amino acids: CASRPDTETTQYF. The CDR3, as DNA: TGTGCCAGCAGACCGGACACAGAGACGACCCAGTACTTC.